The next 11 T cell receptor beta chains were all read from a single sample in a study of T cell repertoires in cytomegalovirus infection. Using its own MiXCR run on the reads, TCRdb lists one record per CDR3 protein. The sample carries more than 350,000 distinct CDR3 sequences, 25% to 40% recorded once. Sequencing was performed on PBMCs. The origin of the receptors is a human donor in good health (CMV status not recorded). Some clones in this sample may be carry-over from other donors' samples.

Points on this clonotype: An end of the junction does not agree with germline; a read error may underlie this. The chain couples TRBV6-8 to TRBJ1-1; no clear D. Germline CDR1 MNHGY, CDR2 SAAAGT. This CDR3 is built from 14 residues. The DNA for the CDR3 is TGTGCCAGAAGTTATGGAGGTCTGAACACGGAAGCTTTCTTT. Its translation is CARSYGGLNTEAFF.

On this clonotype itself: A much larger clonotype is one base distant, so this may be a read error. This chain connects TRBV7-2 to TRBJ1-1; 9 nucleotides align to TRBD1. The germline gives CDR1 SGHTA, CDR2 FQGNSA. The CDR3 has 17 residues. CDR3 sequence: CASLTLIGQGRNTEDFF. In nucleotides, the CDR3 is TGTGCCAGCCTAACCCTTATCGGACAGGGGCGAAACACTGAAGATTTCTTT.

This sequence joins TRBV20-1 and TRBJ2-1, with 8 bases identical to TRBD2. CDR3 size: 14 residues. V shed 5 bases and J 10 bases; nucleotides not matched to a gene: 13. Germline CDR1 reads DFQATT; CDR2 reads SNEGSKA (reference sequence). The CDR3 nucleotides read TGCAGTGCTCCCAAGGGTCGGGGGGGGGGCGAGCAGTTCTTC. Amino acids: CSAPKGRGGGEQFF.

A few counts support this clonotype. The J gene is TRBJ2-5, the V gene TRBV28; no clear D. The ends were cut back, 5 bases at V and 3 bases at J, with 13 bases in the middle. Germline V gene lookup returns CDR1 MDHEN and CDR2 SYDVKM. This CDR3 region has 14 residues. CDR3 DNA: TGTGCCAGCAGTCCCTACACTCACGAAGAGACCCAGTACTTC. This translates into CASSPYTHEETQYF.

Many counts were recorded for this clonotype. The V call is TRBV24-1, the J call TRBJ1-5; a possible D gene is TRBD1 (5 bases). V lost 10 bases, J lost 5 bases, and 20 bases lay in between. The CDR3 totals 15 residues. Germline lookup yields CDR1 KGHDR and CDR2 SFDVKD. The CDR3 loop reads CATGRKGNSDQPQHF. The CDR3 DNA is TGTGCCACTGGCCGCAAGGGGAATTCGGATCAGCCCCAGCATTTT.

The chain links TRBV5-1 to TRBJ2-5; D is ambiguous. The CDR3 sequence is 12 residues long. Germline loops: CDR1 SGHRS, CDR2 YFSETQ. The germline V and J ends were trimmed by 5 bases and 5 bases, with 10 bases remaining between them. CDR3 bases: TGCGCCAGCAGGCTCCGGGCGGAGACCCAGTACTTC. Translated, it gives CASRLRAETQYF.

The DNA of the CDR3 is TGTGCCAGCAGCATGGTGGCGCTGGACACCGGGGAGCTGTTTTTT. Translating it yields CASSMVALDTGELFF. The gene calls are TRBV7-9 and TRBJ2-2; the D is unclear. Germline loops: CDR1 SEHNR, CDR2 FQNEAQ (reference sequence). The V and J ends lost 5 bases and 3 bases respectively, with 13 bases between them. This CDR3 has 15 residues.

Turning to this clonotype: A much larger clone differs by one base, so this may be a read error. V and J are TRBV24-1 and TRBJ1-2; a weak D match, TRBD1 (5 bases). CDR1 KGHDR and CDR2 SFDVKD come from the germline V gene. The CDR3 loop spans 16 amino acids. CDR3 region: CAISDAQGGGVYGYTF. DNA for the CDR3: TGTGCCATCAGTGATGCTCAGGGCGGCGGGGTTTATGGCTACACCTTC.

This chain uses TRBV7-9 with TRBJ1-6; 7 positions match TRBD1. The V and J ends lost 5 bases and 7 bases, in that order; junction bases with no gene match: 2. This CDR3 spans 13 amino acids. Per the germline V gene, CDR1 is SEHNR and CDR2 is FQNEAQ (reference sequence). The CDR3 spells CASSGQDNSPLHF. CDR3 sequence (DNA): TGTGCCAGCAGCGGACAGGACAATTCACCCCTCCACTTT. Variable domain in full (rest from reference TRBV7-9 and TRBJ1-6): DTGVSQNPRHKITKRGQNVTFRCDPISEHNRLYWYRQTLGQGPEFLTYFQNEAQLEKSRLLSDRFSAERPKGSFSTLEIQRTEQGDSAMYLCASSGQDNSPLHFGNGTRLTVT.

This clonotype was detected many times. The V call is TRBV7-2, the J call TRBJ2-5; 8 bases agree with TRBD1. The CDR3 totals 14 residues. Germline CDR1 is SGHTA and CDR2 is FQGNSA. Trimming cost V 2 bases and J 5 bases; bases outside gene matches: 4. CDR3 protein: CASSLTGGRETQYF. DNA of the CDR3: TGTGCCAGCAGCTTAACAGGGGGGAGGGAGACCCAGTACTTC. Supplemented by reference TRBV7-2 and TRBJ2-5, the full variable domain reads GAGVSQSPSNKVTEKGKDVELRCDPISGHTALYWYRQSLGQGLEFLIYFQGNSAPDKSGLPSDRFSAERTGGSVSTLTIQRTQQEDSAVYLCASSLTGGRETQYFGPGTRLLVL.

This clonotype was counted only a few times. The V gene is TRBV12-5, the J gene TRBJ1-2; a possible D gene is TRBD1 (6 bases). Germline values: CDR1 LGHNT, CDR2 FRNRAP. The CDR3 loop spans 14 amino acids. Trimming stripped 6 bases from V and 4 bases from J, with 15 bases between. CDR3 loop: CASGTAQGIYGYTF. The CDR3 nucleotides read TGTGCTAGTGGGACAGCTCAGGGGATCTATGGCTACACCTTC.